These 13 T cell receptor beta chains were sequenced from one sample in a study of blood T cells in healthy people across ages. Next came a second PCR, run for about 7 to 12 cycles, which used a sample-barcoded 5' primer along with a J-beta primer mix. In TCRdb, the 5' RACE reads were re-called with MiXCR into one record per CDR3 protein. Among some 1.5 million distinct CDR3 sequences, approximately 28% were seen once, and the ten largest hold 7.7%. Sample: blood. These receptors came from a woman in her 30s in good health.

Comments on this clonotype: A junction boundary mismatches the germline segment, possibly from a read error. The gene calls are TRBV27 and TRBJ2-7; TRBD2 matches 9 bases. Germline V gene sequence: CDR1 MNHEY, CDR2 SMNVEV (reference sequence). This CDR3 has 14 residues. The DNA of the CDR3 is TGTGTCAGCAGTCCCCGCGGGGGGGCCTACGAGCAGTACTTC. This sequence encodes CVSSPRGGAYEQYF.

This clonotype has only a few counts. V usage is TRBV20-1 and J usage is TRBJ1-2, with D perhaps matching TRBD1 (6 bases). Trimming removed 5 bases from V and 8 bases from J, with 15 bases in between. Germline CDR1 DFQATT, CDR2 SNEGSKA (reference sequence). This CDR3 comprises 12 residues. The CDR3 DNA is TGCAGTGCTCCGGACAGTCGATTCGGCTACACCTTC. Translated: CSAPDSRFGYTF.

The table lists this clonotype with a few counts. The chain uses TRBV7-9 and TRBJ1-4; 7 nucleotides agree with TRBD1. The CDR3 sequence is 13 residues long. CDR1 and CDR2 (germline): SEHNR, FQNEAQ (reference sequence). Trimming cost V 4 bases and J 7 bases; bases outside gene matches: 3. CDR3 in DNA: TGTGCCAGCAGCTATGACAGGGTTGAAAAACTGTTTTTT. This codes for CASSYDRVEKLFF.

This chain uses TRBV6-5 with TRBJ1-1, with D possibly matching TRBD1 (6 bases). V was shortened by 0 bases and J by 6 bases, with 14 bases between the two germline ends. Germline assignment: CDR1 MNHEY and CDR2 SVGAGI. The CDR3 is 15 amino acids. CDR3: CASSYSGGRRAEAFF. DNA of the CDR3: TGTGCCAGCAGTTACTCGGGGGGCAGGAGGGCTGAAGCTTTCTTT.

The chain uses TRBV10-3 and TRBJ2-7; 7 bases line up with TRBD2. Trimming cost V 8 bases and J 5 bases; bases outside gene matches: 3. Germline V gene data show CDR1 as ENHRY and CDR2 as SYGVKD. The CDR3 extends over 11 amino acids. The CDR3 DNA sequence: TGTGCCATCGCGGGGGTGAACGAGCAGTACTTC. The encoded protein is CAIAGVNEQYF.

This clonotype was recorded a few times. The chain employs TRBV10-3 and TRBJ1-4; D gene ambiguous. Germline V gives CDR1 ENHRY, CDR2 SYGVKD. Trimming removed 11 bases at V and 7 bases at J, with 17 bases between. The CDR3 loop spans 13 amino acids. The CDR3 region is CASGPLEGEKLFF. DNA for the CDR3: TGTGCCTCCGGGCCGCTTGAGGGTGAAAAACTGTTTTTT.

This clonotype has more than one count but fewer than ten. The chain has TRBV15 and TRBJ1-2; tentative D call: TRBD1 (6 bases). This CDR3 has 17 amino acids. Germline CDR1 and CDR2: LNHNV and YYDKDF (reference sequence). The V end was cut by 0 bases, the J end by 3 bases, with 17 bases between. CDR3 sequence reads: CATSRDFLGGGHYGYTF. The CDR3 coding sequence is TGTGCCACCAGCAGAGATTTCTTGGGGGGCGGACACTATGGCTACACCTTC.

The rearrangement joins TRBV2 to TRBJ2-7; 13 bases line up with TRBD2. The trim removed 3 bases at V and 5 bases at J, leaving 4 bases unmatched. In germline, CDR1 is SNHLY, CDR2 FYNNEI. The CDR3 is made up of 15 amino acids. CDR3 nucleotides: TGTGCCAGCAGTGATCGTGGGACTAGCGGGAACGAGCAGTACTTC. This codes for CASSDRGTSGNEQYF.

This clonotype appeared a few times. This sequence joins TRBV7-2 and TRBJ2-7, with D possibly called TRBD1 or TRBD2 (5 bases each). V gave up 3 bases and J gave up 7 bases, with 16 bases separating them. Per the germline V gene, CDR1 is SGHTA and CDR2 is FQGNSA. This CDR3 spans 14 amino acids. Here the CDR3 reads CASSFPGRTREQYF. The CDR3 DNA reads as TGTGCCAGCAGCTTCCCGGGGCGTACGAGGGAGCAGTACTTC.

The chain carries TRBV7-2 and TRBJ2-3, with D perhaps matching TRBD1 (5 bases). The CDR3 loop spans 15 amino acids. Trimming removed 6 bases from V and 3 bases from J, with 16 bases in between. Germline lookup yields CDR1 SGHTA and CDR2 FQGNSA. As DNA, the CDR3 is TGTGCCAGCAGTTCGCGTGGGGCAAGGACAGATACGCAGTATTTT. It encodes CASSSRGARTDTQYF.

This clonotype has only a few counts. J is TRBJ2-2 and V is TRBV5-1; 7 nucleotides line up with TRBD1. The CDR3 sequence is 17 residues long. J was trimmed by 1 base and V by 4 bases; bases with no gene match: 10. From germline, CDR1 is SGHRS and CDR2 YFSETQ. The CDR3 here is CASSTTTGTENTGELFF. CDR3 sequence (DNA): TGCGCCAGCAGCACAACAACCGGGACAGAGAACACCGGGGAGCTGTTTTTT.

Ten or more counts support this clonotype. This chain joins TRBV20-1 and TRBJ2-1; 12 bases are shared with TRBD2. CDR1 and CDR2 from the germline V gene are DFQATT and SNEGSKA (reference sequence). The CDR3 extends over 15 amino acids. V was pared by 3 bases and J by 3 bases, with 3 bases of the junction left unmatched. This CDR3 reads CSARKTSGGYNEQFF. Written as DNA, the CDR3 is TGCAGTGCTAGGAAGACTAGCGGGGGCTACAATGAGCAGTTCTTC.

This clonotype was counted many times. The rearrangement joins TRBV29-1 to TRBJ2-5; 7 positions match TRBD1. The CDR3 has 11 residues. Trimming cost V 6 bases and J 12 bases; bases outside gene matches: 10. Looked up from germline, CDR1 is SQVTM and CDR2 is ANQGSEA. CDR3 residues: CSVNTGAKEYF. The CDR3 nucleotides are TGCAGCGTAAATACAGGGGCTAAGGAGTACTTC.